The source of this TCR beta chain is a study of T cell responses to AZD1222 COVID-19 vaccine. Germline V gives CDR1 KGHSH, CDR2 LQKENI. With 3 bases clipped from V and 6 bases from J, the junction kept 4 bases outside the gene matches. The CDR3 runs 14 residues. Only in-frame clones appear in the TCRdb table, and some are missing; sequencing was by immunoSEQ multiplex PCR. The data contain approximately 160,000 clones, approximately 88% of them seen just once; the ten biggest clones take up about 3.4%. The origin of this receptor is an adult in good health. The sequencing used peripheral blood, collected on day 0 of MenACWY control vaccination. The rearrangement links TRBV18 to TRBJ1-3; 8 positions agree with TRBD1. The CDR3 nucleotides are TGTGCCAGCTCACCCGGGACAGGTGTAAACACCATATATTTT. Translation gives CASSPGTGVNTIYF.